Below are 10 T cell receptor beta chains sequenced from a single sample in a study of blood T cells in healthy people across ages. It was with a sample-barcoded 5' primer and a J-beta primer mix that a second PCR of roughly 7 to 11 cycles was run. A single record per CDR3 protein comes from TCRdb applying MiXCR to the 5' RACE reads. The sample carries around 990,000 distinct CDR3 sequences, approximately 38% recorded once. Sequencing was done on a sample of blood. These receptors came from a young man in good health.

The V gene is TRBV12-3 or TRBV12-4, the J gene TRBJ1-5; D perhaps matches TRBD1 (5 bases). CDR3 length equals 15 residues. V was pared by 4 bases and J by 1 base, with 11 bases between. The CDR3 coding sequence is TGTGCCAGCAGTTCCTACGGGGGGAGCAATCAGCCCCAGCATTTT. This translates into CASSSYGGSNQPQHF.

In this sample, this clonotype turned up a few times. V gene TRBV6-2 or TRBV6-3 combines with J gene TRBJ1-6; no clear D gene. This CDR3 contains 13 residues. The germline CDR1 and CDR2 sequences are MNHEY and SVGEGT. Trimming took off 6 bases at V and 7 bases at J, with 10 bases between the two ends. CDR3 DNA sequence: TGTGCCAGCAGACCACCGTTAAATTCACCCCTCCACTTT. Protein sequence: CASRPPLNSPLHF.

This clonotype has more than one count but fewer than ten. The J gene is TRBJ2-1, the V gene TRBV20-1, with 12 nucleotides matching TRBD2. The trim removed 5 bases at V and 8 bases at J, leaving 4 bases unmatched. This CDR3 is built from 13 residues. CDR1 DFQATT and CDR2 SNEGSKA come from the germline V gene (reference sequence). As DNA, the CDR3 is TGCAGTGCTCGACTAGCGGGGGTTCATGAGCAGTTCTTC. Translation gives CSARLAGVHEQFF.

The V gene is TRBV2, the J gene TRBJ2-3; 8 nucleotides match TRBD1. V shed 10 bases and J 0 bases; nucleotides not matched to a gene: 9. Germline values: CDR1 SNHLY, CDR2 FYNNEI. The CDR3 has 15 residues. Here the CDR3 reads CANLQGGSSTDTQYF. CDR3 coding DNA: TGTGCCAACCTACAGGGGGGATCTAGCACAGATACGCAGTATTTT. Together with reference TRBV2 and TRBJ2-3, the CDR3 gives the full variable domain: EPEVTQTPSHQVTQMGQEVILRCVPISNHLYFYWYRQILGQKVEFLVSFYNNEISEKSEIFDDQFSVERPDGSNFTLKIRSTKLEDSAMYFCANLQGGSSTDTQYFGPGTRLTVL.

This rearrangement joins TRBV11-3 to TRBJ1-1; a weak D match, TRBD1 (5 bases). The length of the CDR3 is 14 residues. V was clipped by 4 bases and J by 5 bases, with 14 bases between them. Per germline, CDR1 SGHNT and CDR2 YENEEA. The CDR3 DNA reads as TGTGCCAGCAGCTCAGGGTTGGTGGGTACTGAAGCTTTCTTT. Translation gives CASSSGLVGTEAFF.

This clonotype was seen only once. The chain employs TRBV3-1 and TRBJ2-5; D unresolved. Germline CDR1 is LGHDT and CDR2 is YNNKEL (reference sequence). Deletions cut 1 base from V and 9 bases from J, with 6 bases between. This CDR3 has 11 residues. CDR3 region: CASSQAGSQYF. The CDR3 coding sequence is TGTGCCAGCAGCCAAGCGGGTTCCCAGTACTTC.

DNA of the CDR3: TGTGCCAGCAGCTTAGAAGACAGGGGGGACACTGAAGCTTTCTTT. It codes for CASSLEDRGDTEAFF. The rearrangement links TRBV13 to TRBJ1-1, with 9 bases fitting TRBD1. The trim removed 1 base at V and 3 bases at J, leaving 3 bases unmatched. From germline, CDR1 is PRHDT and CDR2 FYEKMQ (reference sequence). This CDR3 has 15 amino acids. Combining the CDR3 with reference TRBV13 and TRBJ1-1 gives the whole variable domain AAGVIQSPRHLIKEKRETATLKCYPIPRHDTVYWYQQGPGQDPQFLISFYEKMQSDKGSIPDRFSAQQFSDYHSELNMSSLELGDSALYFCASSLEDRGDTEAFFGQGTRLTVV.

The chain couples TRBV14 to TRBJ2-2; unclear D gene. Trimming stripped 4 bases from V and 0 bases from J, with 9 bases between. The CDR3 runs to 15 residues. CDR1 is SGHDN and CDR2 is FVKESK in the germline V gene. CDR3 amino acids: CASSRNRANTGELFF. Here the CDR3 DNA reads TGTGCCAGCAGCCGAAACAGAGCGAACACCGGGGAGCTGTTTTTT.

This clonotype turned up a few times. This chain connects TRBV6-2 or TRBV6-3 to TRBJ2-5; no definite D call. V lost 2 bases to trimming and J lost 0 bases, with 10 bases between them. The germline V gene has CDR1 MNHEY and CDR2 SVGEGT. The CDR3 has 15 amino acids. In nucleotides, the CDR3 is TGTGCCAGCAGTTACGGGCAACATTACCAAGAGACCCAGTACTTC. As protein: CASSYGQHYQETQYF.

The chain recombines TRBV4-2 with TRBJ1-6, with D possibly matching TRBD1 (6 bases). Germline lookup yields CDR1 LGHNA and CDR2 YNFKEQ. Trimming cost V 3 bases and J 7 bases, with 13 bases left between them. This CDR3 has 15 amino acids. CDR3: CASSQIGQRNSPLHF. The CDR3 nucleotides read TGTGCCAGCAGCCAGATCGGACAGCGAAATTCACCCCTCCACTTT.